This T cell receptor beta chain appears in the sequencing data of a study of CD8 T cells in ankylosing spondylitis (dated by TCRdb to 2017 to 2019). With respect to the entire study: T cell receptor beta repertoires were profiled in healthy donors and ankylosing spondylitis patients so that disease-linked TCR variants could be found. Samples of peripheral blood were taken, and for ankylosing spondylitis patients, synovial fluid was collected as well. In total, the full study cohort was made up of over a hundred healthy donors and about two dozen ankylosing spondylitis patients.

Data came from an Illumina HiSeq 2500. Quantitative 5'-RACE with molecular barcodes was the method used to prepare the TCR beta libraries. Concerning the study's data processing: Disease-linked TCR variants were identified with a new computational method built on a probabilistic model of VDJ rearrangement. TCRdb's own reprocessing of the public reads used fastp at Q25 and MiXCR and kept productive beta chains. Each record represents a unique CDR3 protein, reported with the most common genes and DNA among its rows. Here the V and J calls rest on TCRdb's processing, not on the authors' analysis. The sample table lists 450,000 or so distinct CDR3 sequences, 25% to 30% of them with a count of one. The ten largest clones add up to roughly 1% of the sample. What the authors observed across the whole study: The disease-linked clones showed a CD8+ phenotype and occurred at relatively low frequencies in peripheral blood. The disease-linked clones were reported to be significantly enriched in matched synovial fluid samples from ankylosing spondylitis patients. Some TCR beta motif variants had previously been reported in synovial fluid and blood of reactive arthritis patients, which suggested common disease-initiation mechanisms. A TCR beta motif made up of several highly homologous amino acid variants appeared to be characteristic of blood from ankylosing spondylitis patients.

The table lists this clonotype with a few counts. Its specific antigen is unknown. One base away there is no much larger clone; base qualities are not given. CDR1 and CDR2 were assigned from the germline V gene as SNHLY and FYNNEI. From the cysteine up to the phenylalanine, the CDR3 has a length of 14 residues. Left in the record is the CDR3 DNA by itself, 42 bases read in frame from the first base. Cut back by 6 bases and 10 bases, the V and J ends lie 19 bases apart. This chain is built from TRBV2 and TRBJ2-1; the D gene is possibly TRBD1 or TRBD2, each agreeing over 5 bases. The sequenced sample was blood, either unsorted or a sorted T cell fraction (not recorded which). This receptor was taken from a male donor with ankylosing spondylitis. The nucleotide sequence is TGTGCCAGCAGGGGGATGAGGGGCCCACTAGAGCAGTTCTTC. Its amino acids are CASRGMRGPLEQFF.